These T cell receptor beta chains were read from a single sample in a study of CXCR3-negative and CXCR3-positive naive CD8 T cells. TCRdb reanalyzed the 5' RACE reads, giving one entry per CDR3 protein sequence and no DNA. Its table lists some 150,000 distinct CDR3 sequences. Sample: naive CXCR3+ CD8+ T cells from blood. These TCRs come from a human donor in good health. Some clones in this sample may be carry-over from other donors' samples. CDR3s include the opening cysteine and the closing phenylalanine or tryptophan. Each record gives: V gene, J gene, CDR3 protein.

v_call: TRBV25-1
j_call: TRBJ2-3
cdr3_aa: CASSEFFLTSGSPIATDTQYF

v_call: TRBV28
j_call: TRBJ2-3
cdr3_aa: CASSRDSDTDTQYF

v_call: TRBV4-3
j_call: TRBJ2-1
cdr3_aa: CASSQDTRGLYNEQFF

v_call: TRBV4-1
j_call: TRBJ1-1
cdr3_aa: CASSQGPTGMNTEAFF

v_call: TRBV20-1
j_call: TRBJ1-2
cdr3_aa: CSARDLSPSGPNYGYTF

v_call: TRBV6-5
j_call: TRBJ2-7
cdr3_aa: CASSYRTGPPYEQYF

v_call: TRBV14
j_call: TRBJ2-3
cdr3_aa: CASSHWTSGSFDTQYF

v_call: TRBV7-9
j_call: TRBJ2-5
cdr3_aa: CASSLPDEQETQYF

v_call: TRBV12-5
j_call: TRBJ2-2
cdr3_aa: CASGLTQGVTYTGELFF

v_call: TRBV5-4
j_call: TRBJ2-1
cdr3_aa: CASSWLAGVLNEQFF

v_call: TRBV30
j_call: TRBJ2-1
cdr3_aa: CAWGPGPTGVKQFF

v_call: TRBV12-3/TRBV12-4
j_call: TRBJ1-5
cdr3_aa: CASSPRGGNQPQHF

v_call: TRBV5-1
j_call: TRBJ2-5
cdr3_aa: CASSLPLEETQYF

v_call: TRBV4-2
j_call: TRBJ2-7
cdr3_aa: CASSQEAGGAIYEQYF

v_call: TRBV14
j_call: TRBJ2-7
cdr3_aa: CASSPHPAYEQYF

v_call: TRBV12-3/TRBV12-4
j_call: TRBJ2-1
cdr3_aa: CASSRDRIHEQFF

v_call: TRBV4-3
j_call: TRBJ2-3
cdr3_aa: CASSQQLAGGPDTQYF

v_call: TRBV14
j_call: TRBJ2-3
cdr3_aa: CASSQRLAGTDTQYF

v_call: TRBV12-3/TRBV12-4
j_call: TRBJ2-1
cdr3_aa: CASSPGLAGGNEQFF

v_call: TRBV6-5
j_call: TRBJ1-1
cdr3_aa: CASSPKGADTEAFF

v_call: TRBV20-1
j_call: TRBJ2-2
cdr3_aa: CSAHWGGTGELFF

v_call: TRBV20-1
j_call: TRBJ2-7
cdr3_aa: CSALTRRATYEQYF

v_call: TRBV9
j_call: TRBJ2-3
cdr3_aa: CASTKQDSPTDTQYF

v_call: TRBV12-3/TRBV12-4
j_call: TRBJ2-1
cdr3_aa: CASSLSGGYYNEQFF

v_call: TRBV7-3
j_call: TRBJ2-7
cdr3_aa: CASSASGTSEQYF

v_call: TRBV27
j_call: TRBJ2-7
cdr3_aa: CASSFAGGTAYEQYF

v_call: TRBV29-1
j_call: TRBJ2-5
cdr3_aa: CSLEEGSGETQYF

v_call: TRBV20-1
j_call: TRBJ2-3
cdr3_aa: CSAPGQGDPRGTDTQYF

v_call: TRBV28
j_call: TRBJ2-7
cdr3_aa: CASSLTFTRGEQYF

v_call: TRBV5-1
j_call: TRBJ2-5
cdr3_aa: CASSFWAEETQYF

v_call: TRBV10-2
j_call: TRBJ2-7
cdr3_aa: CASSGPKTGVEQYF

v_call: TRBV28
j_call: TRBJ2-2
cdr3_aa: CASIPPAGQGFPGELFF

v_call: TRBV4-3
j_call: TRBJ2-7
cdr3_aa: CASSQDTTDSSYEQYF

v_call: TRBV28
j_call: TRBJ2-7
cdr3_aa: CASSLDRGYSYEQYF

v_call: TRBV6-2/TRBV6-3
j_call: TRBJ2-1
cdr3_aa: CASSYVAIGGNEQFF

v_call: TRBV19
j_call: TRBJ2-2
cdr3_aa: CASRLTSPLPWNTGELFF

v_call: TRBV5-1
j_call: TRBJ2-1
cdr3_aa: CASSDGTYNEQFF

v_call: TRBV12-3/TRBV12-4
j_call: TRBJ2-2
cdr3_aa: CASSLAPGLNTGELFF

v_call: TRBV7-3
j_call: TRBJ2-2
cdr3_aa: CASSTVGMGNTGELFF

v_call: TRBV29-1
j_call: TRBJ1-2
cdr3_aa: CSVEVYRGRIEGYTF

v_call: TRBV10-3
j_call: TRBJ2-2
cdr3_aa: CAISPATRADGELFF

v_call: TRBV5-6
j_call: TRBJ2-7
cdr3_aa: CASSSSGVRDEQYF

v_call: TRBV7-8
j_call: TRBJ1-4
cdr3_aa: CASSSTHPGQAELGRTNEKLFF

v_call: TRBV20-1
j_call: TRBJ2-1
cdr3_aa: CSANLAGGTNEQFF

v_call: TRBV5-1
j_call: TRBJ2-5
cdr3_aa: CASSENGGWETQYF

v_call: TRBV29-1
j_call: TRBJ1-4
cdr3_aa: CSVDDGGGINEKLFF

v_call: TRBV6-6
j_call: TRBJ2-7
cdr3_aa: CASSYGQASYEQYF

v_call: TRBV3-1
j_call: TRBJ1-1
cdr3_aa: CASSPGLRTEAFF

v_call: TRBV11-2
j_call: TRBJ2-7
cdr3_aa: CASSLEVVSEQYF

v_call: TRBV20-1
j_call: TRBJ2-7
cdr3_aa: CSASRDRDSEQYF

v_call: TRBV7-8
j_call: TRBJ1-5
cdr3_aa: CASSLGSWGNQPQHF

v_call: TRBV11-3
j_call: TRBJ2-1
cdr3_aa: CASSLYDEQFF

v_call: TRBV7-9
j_call: TRBJ1-2
cdr3_aa: CATIGTEPNYGYTF

v_call: TRBV6-2/TRBV6-3
j_call: TRBJ2-7
cdr3_aa: CASSYSVDYEQYF

v_call: TRBV7-2
j_call: TRBJ2-7
cdr3_aa: CASSPDPSYEQYF

v_call: TRBV20-1
j_call: TRBJ2-2
cdr3_aa: CSARPTGTGELFF

v_call: TRBV7-2
j_call: TRBJ2-3
cdr3_aa: CASSWGVAGPDTQYF

v_call: TRBV7-8
j_call: TRBJ1-2
cdr3_aa: CASSKFPGGIEANYGYTF

v_call: TRBV4-1
j_call: TRBJ1-2
cdr3_aa: CASSQEPVPGSALYGYTF